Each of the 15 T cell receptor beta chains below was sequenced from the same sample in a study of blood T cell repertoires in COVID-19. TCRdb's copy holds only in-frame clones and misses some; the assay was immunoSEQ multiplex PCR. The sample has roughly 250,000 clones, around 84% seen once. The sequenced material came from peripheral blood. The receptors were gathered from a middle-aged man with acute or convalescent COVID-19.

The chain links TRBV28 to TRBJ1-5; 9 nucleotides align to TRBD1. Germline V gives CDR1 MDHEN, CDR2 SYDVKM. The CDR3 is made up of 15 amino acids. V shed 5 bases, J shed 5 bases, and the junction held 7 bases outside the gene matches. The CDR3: CASSQRTGEDQPQHF. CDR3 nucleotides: TGTGCCAGCAGTCAGAGGACAGGGGAAGATCAGCCCCAGCATTTT.

CDR3 bases: TGCGCCAGCAGTCAAGGGACAGGGGGCTCTAACTATGGCTACACCTTC. It codes for CASSQGTGGSNYGYTF. V is TRBV5-1 and J is TRBJ1-2, with 12 bases lining up with TRBD1. CDR1 is SGHRS and CDR2 is YFSETQ in the germline V gene. The V gene end was trimmed by 5 bases and the J gene end by 0 bases; junction bases not matched to a gene: 5. This CDR3 region has 16 residues.

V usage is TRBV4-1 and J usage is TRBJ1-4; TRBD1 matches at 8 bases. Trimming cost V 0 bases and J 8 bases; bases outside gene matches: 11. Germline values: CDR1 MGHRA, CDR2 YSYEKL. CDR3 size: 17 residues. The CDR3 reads CASSQDRTGGAREKLFF. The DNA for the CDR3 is TGCGCCAGCAGCCAAGATCGAACAGGGGGGGCGCGGGAAAAACTGTTTTTT.

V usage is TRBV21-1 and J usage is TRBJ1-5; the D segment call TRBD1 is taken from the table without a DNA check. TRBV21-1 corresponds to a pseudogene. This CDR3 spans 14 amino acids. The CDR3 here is CARYSGTPNQPQHF. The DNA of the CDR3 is TGTGCCAGGTATTCCGGGACACCTAATCAGCCCCAGCATTTT.

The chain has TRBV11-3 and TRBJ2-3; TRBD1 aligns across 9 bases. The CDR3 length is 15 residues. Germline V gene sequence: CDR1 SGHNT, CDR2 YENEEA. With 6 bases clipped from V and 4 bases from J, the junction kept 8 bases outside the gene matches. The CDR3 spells CASSSRDRDPDTQYF. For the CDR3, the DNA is TGTGCCAGCAGTTCCCGGGACAGGGACCCAGATACGCAGTATTTT.

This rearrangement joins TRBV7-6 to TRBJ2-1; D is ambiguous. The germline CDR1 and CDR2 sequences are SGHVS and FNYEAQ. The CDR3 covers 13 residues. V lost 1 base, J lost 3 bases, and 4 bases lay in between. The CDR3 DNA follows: TGTGCCAGCAGCTTAGACAGCTACAATGAGCAGTTCTTC. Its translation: CASSLDSYNEQFF.

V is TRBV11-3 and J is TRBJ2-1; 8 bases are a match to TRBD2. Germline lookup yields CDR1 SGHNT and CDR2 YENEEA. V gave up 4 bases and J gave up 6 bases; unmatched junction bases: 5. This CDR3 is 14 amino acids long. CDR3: CASSSGTSGNEQFF. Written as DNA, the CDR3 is TGTGCCAGCAGCTCCGGTACTAGCGGCAATGAGCAGTTCTTC.

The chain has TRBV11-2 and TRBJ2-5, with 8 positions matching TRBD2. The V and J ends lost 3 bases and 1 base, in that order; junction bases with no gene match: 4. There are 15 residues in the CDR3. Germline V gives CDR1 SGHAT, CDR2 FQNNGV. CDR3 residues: CASSLAGGTQETQYF. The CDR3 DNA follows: TGTGCCAGCAGCTTGGCGGGGGGTACCCAAGAGACCCAGTACTTC.

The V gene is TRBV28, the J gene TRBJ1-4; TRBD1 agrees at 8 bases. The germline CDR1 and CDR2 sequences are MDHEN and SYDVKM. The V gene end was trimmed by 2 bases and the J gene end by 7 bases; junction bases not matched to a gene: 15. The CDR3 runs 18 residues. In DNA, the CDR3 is TGTGCCAGCAGTTTACCCGTGAAGTCGGACAGGGAGAGTGAAAAACTGTTTTTT. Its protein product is CASSLPVKSDRESEKLFF.

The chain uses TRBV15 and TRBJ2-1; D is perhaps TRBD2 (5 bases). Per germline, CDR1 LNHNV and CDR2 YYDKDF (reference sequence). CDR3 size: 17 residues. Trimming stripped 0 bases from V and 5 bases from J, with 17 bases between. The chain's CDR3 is CATSRDLLAAINNEQFF. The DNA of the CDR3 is TGTGCCACCAGCAGAGATTTGCTAGCAGCGATTAACAATGAGCAGTTCTTC.

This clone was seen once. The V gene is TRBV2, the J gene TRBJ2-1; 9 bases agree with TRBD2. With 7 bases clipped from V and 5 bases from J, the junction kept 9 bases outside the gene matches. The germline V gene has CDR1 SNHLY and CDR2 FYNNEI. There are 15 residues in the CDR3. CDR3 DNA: TGTGCCAGCACCCCCGGCGCGGGGGGGCACAATGAGCAGTTCTTC. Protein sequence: CASTPGAGGHNEQFF. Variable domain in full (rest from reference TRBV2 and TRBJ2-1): EPEVTQTPSHQVTQMGQEVILRCVPISNHLYFYWYRQILGQKVEFLVSFYNNEISEKSEIFDDQFSVERPDGSNFTLKIRSTKLEDSAMYFCASTPGAGGHNEQFFGPGTRLTVL.

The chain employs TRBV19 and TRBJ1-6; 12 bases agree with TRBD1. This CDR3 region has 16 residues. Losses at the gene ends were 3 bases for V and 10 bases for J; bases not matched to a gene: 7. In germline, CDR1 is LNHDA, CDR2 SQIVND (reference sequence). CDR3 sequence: CASSMRDRGRGSPLHF. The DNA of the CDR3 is TGTGCCAGTAGTATGCGGGACAGGGGGCGCGGATCACCCCTCCACTTT.

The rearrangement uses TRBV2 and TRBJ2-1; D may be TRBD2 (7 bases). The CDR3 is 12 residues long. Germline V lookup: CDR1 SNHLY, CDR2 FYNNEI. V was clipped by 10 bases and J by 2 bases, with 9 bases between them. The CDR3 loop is CAIGGPYNEQFF. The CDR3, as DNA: TGTGCCATCGGGGGGCCCTACAATGAGCAGTTCTTC.

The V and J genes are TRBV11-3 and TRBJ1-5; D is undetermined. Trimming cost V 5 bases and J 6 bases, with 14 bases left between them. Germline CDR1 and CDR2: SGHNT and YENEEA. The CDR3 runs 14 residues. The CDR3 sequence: CASSPRVGSQPQHF. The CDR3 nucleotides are TGTGCCAGCAGCCCACGAGTCGGTAGTCAGCCCCAGCATTTT.

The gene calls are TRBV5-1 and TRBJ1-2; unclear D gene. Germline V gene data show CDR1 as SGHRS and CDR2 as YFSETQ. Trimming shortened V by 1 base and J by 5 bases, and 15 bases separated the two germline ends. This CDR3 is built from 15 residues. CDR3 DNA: TGCGCCAGCAGCTTGTGGGGAGGCCGTGGGTATGGCTACACCTTC. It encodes CASSLWGGRGYGYTF.